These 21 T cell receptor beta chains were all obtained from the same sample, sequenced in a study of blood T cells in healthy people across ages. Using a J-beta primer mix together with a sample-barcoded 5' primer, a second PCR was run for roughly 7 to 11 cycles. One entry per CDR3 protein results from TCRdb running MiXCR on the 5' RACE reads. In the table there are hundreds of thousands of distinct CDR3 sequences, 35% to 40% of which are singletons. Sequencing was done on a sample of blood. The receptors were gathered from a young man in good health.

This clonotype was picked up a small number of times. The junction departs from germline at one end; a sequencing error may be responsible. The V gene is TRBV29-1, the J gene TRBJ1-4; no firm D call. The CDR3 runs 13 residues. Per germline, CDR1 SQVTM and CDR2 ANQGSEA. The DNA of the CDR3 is TGCAGCGTGGAAGCCGGGTTAGGTGAAAAACTGTTTTTT. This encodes CSVEAGLGEKLFF.

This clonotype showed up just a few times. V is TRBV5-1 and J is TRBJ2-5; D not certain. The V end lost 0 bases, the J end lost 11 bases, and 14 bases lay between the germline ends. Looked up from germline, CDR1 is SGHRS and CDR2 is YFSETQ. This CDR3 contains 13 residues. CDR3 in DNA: TGCGCCAGCAGCTTGGCTCCCAGAAATGAGCAGTACTTC. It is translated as CASSLAPRNEQYF.

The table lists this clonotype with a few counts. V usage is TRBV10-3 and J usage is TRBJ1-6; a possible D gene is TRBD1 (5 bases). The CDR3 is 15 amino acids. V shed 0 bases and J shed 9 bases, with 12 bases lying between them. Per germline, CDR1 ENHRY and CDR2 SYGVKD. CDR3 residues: CAISESGDRGSPLHF. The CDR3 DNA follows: TGTGCCATCAGTGAGTCGGGGGACCGGGGTTCACCCCTCCACTTT.

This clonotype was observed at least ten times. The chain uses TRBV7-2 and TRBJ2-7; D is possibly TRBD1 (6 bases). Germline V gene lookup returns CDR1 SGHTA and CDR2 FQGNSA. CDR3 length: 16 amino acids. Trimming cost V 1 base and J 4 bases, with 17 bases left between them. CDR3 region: CASSLDVGQGPYEQYF. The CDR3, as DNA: TGTGCCAGCAGCTTAGACGTGGGCCAGGGGCCATACGAGCAGTACTTC.

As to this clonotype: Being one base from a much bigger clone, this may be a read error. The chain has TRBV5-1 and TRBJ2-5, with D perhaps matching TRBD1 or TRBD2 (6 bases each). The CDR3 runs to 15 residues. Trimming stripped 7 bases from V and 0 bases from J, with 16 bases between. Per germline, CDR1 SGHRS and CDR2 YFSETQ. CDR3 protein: CASRRDGGHQETQYF. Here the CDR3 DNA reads TGCGCCAGCCGGAGGGACGGGGGCCACCAAGAGACCCAGTACTTC.

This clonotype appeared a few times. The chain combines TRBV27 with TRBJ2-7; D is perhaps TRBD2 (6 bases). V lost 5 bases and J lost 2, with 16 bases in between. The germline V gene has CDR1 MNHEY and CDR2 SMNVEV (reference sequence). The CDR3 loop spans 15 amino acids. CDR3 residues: CASSRAGGNPYEQYF. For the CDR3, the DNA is TGTGCCAGCAGTAGGGCCGGAGGGAATCCCTACGAGCAGTACTTC.

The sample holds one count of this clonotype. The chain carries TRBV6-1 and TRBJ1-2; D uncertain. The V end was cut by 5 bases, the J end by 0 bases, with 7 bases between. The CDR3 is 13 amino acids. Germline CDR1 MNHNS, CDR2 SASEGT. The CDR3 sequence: CASSHLANYGYTF. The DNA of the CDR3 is TGTGCCAGCAGTCATTTGGCTAACTATGGCTACACCTTC.

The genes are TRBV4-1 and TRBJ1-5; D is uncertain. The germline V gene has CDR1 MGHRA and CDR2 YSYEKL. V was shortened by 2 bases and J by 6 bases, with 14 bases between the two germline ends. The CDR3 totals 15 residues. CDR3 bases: TGCGCCAGCAGCCAATGGTTTGACCCTGGTCAGCCCCAGCATTTT. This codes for CASSQWFDPGQPQHF.

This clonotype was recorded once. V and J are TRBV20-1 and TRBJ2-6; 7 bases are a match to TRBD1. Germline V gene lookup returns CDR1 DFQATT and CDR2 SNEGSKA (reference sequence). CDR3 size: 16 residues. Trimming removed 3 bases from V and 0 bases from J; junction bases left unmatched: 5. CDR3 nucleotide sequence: TGCAGTGCTAGCAGACAGGGTTTCTCTGGGGCCAACGTCCTGACTTTC. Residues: CSASRQGFSGANVLTF.

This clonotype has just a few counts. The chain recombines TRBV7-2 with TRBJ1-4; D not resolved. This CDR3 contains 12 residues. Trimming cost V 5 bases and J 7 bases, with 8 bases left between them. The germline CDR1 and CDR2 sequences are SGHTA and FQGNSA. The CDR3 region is CASSRASEKLFF. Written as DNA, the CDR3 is TGTGCCAGCAGCCGGGCTAGTGAAAAACTGTTTTTT.

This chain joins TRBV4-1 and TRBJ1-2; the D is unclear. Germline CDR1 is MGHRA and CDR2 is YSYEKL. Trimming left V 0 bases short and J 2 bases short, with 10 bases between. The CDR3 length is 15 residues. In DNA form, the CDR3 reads TGCGCCAGCAGCCAAGAAGGCAGGTCGAACTATGGCTACACCTTC. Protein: CASSQEGRSNYGYTF.

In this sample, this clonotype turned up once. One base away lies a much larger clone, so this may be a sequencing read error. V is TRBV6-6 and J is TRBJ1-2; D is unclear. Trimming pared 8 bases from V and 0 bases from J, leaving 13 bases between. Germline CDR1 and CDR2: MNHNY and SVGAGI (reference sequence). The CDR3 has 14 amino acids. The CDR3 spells CASGQDGANYGYTF. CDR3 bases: TGTGCCAGCGGCCAAGACGGGGCTAACTATGGCTACACCTTC.

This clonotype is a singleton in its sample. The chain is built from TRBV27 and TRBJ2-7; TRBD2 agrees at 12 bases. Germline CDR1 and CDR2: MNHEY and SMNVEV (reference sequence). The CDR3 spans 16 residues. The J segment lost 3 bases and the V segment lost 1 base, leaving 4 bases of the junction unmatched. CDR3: CASSLLTSGGIYEQYF. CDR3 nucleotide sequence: TGTGCCAGCAGTTTATTGACTAGCGGGGGAATCTACGAGCAGTACTTC.

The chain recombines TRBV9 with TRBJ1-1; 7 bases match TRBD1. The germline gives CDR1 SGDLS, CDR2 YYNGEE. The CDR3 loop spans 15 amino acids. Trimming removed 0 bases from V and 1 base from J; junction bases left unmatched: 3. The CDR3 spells CASSVEGGRNTEAFF. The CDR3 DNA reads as TGTGCCAGCAGCGTAGAAGGGGGCCGGAACACTGAAGCTTTCTTT.

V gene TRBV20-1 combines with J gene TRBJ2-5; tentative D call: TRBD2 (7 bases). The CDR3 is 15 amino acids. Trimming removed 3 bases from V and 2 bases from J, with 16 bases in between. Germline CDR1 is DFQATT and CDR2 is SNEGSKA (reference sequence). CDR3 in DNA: TGCAGTGCTAGTGGGGGGGGCTGGGATCAAGAGACCCAGTACTTC. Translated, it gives CSASGGGWDQETQYF.

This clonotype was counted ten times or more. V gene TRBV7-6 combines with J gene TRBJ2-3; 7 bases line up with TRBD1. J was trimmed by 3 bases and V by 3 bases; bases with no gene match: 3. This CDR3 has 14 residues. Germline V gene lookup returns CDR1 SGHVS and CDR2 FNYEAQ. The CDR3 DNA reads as TGTGCCAGCAGCTTGATGACAGGGACAGATACGCAGTATTTT. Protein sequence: CASSLMTGTDTQYF. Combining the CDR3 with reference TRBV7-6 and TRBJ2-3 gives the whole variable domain GAGVSQSPRYKVTKRGQDVALRCDPISGHVSLYWYRQALGQGPEFLTYFNYEAQQDKSGLPNDRFSAERPEGSISTLTIQRTEQRDSAMYRCASSLMTGTDTQYFGPGTRLTVL.

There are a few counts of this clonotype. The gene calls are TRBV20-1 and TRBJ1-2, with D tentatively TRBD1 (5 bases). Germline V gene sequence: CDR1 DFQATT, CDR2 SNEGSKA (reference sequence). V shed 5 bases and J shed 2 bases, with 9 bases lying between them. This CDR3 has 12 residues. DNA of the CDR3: TGCAGTGCTGGGACGAGGAACTATGGCTACACCTTC. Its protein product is CSAGTRNYGYTF.

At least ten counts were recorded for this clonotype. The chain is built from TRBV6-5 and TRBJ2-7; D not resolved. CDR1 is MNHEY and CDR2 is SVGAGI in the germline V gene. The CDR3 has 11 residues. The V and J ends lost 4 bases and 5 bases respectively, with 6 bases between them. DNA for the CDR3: TGTGCCAGCAGTTTAGAACACGAGCAGTACTTC. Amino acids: CASSLEHEQYF.

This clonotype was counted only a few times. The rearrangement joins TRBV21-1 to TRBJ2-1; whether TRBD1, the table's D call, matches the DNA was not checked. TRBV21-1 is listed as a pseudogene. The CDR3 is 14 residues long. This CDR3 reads CASSKGGDQETQFF. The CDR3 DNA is TGTGCCAGCAGCAAAGGGGGGGACCAAGAGACCCAGTTCTTC.

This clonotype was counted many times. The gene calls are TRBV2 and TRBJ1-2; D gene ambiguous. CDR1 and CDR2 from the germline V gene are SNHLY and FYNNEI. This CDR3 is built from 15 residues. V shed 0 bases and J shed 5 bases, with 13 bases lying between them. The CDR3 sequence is CASSEARRLAYGYTF. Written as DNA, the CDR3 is TGTGCCAGCAGTGAAGCGCGACGGCTAGCTTATGGCTACACCTTC.

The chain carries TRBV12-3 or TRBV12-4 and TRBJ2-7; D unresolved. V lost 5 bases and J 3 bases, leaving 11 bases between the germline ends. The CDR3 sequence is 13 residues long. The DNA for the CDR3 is TGTGCCAGCAGTCGCGCTAATATCTACGAGCAGTACTTC. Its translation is CASSRANIYEQYF.